Described below is a single T cell receptor beta chain sequence and its context. In the PCR, 60 Vbeta and 13 Jbeta primers were used. Profiling relied on immunoSEQ multiplex PCR, and the TCRdb table lists in-frame clones only, not all of them. The sample shows tens of thousands of clones, 65% of them seen only once. These data originate in a study of cytomegalovirus exposure and HLA in healthy donors. The receptor was derived from a boy aged 5-17 years in good health and CMV-seropositive. Sequenced sample: PBMCs.

Here the CDR3 reads CASSLAVKLHEQYF. CDR3 DNA: TGTGCCAGCAGCTTAGCTGTTAAACTCCACGAGCAGTACTTC. The rearrangement uses TRBV7-2 and TRBJ2-7; no firm D call. CDR1 and CDR2 from the germline V gene are SGHTA and FQGNSA. V lost 0 bases and J lost 5, with 11 bases in between. The CDR3 loop spans 14 amino acids.